The entry below describes one T cell receptor beta chain. Germline V gene lookup returns CDR1 SGHTA and CDR2 FQGNSA. The CDR3 covers 16 residues. These data are taken from a study of cytomegalovirus exposure and HLA in healthy donors. Primers for the PCR totalled 60 Vbeta and 13 Jbeta. Repertoires were generated with immunoSEQ multiplex PCR, while TCRdb's copy carries only in-frame clones and drops some. This sample's table reports 55,000 or so clones. The clonotype was recovered from a woman younger than 45 in good health and CMV-seropositive. The sample comprised PBMCs. The rearrangement links TRBV7-2 to TRBJ2-2, with 10 bases identical to TRBD2. The CDR3 sequence: CGGARAGGPNTGELFF. The CDR3 nucleotides read TGTGGAGGGGCCCGAGCGGGAGGGCCTAACACCGGGGAGCTGTTTTTT.